The TCR beta chain under discussion was sequenced for a study of Graves' ophthalmopathy and Graves' hyperthyroidism. Whole-study context: Sampling took place at initial diagnosis, with peripheral blood obtained before any treatment.

Investigators amplified TCR beta CDR3 regions from RNA transcripts. The first-round RT-PCR employed HTBI primers together with the Qiagen OneStep RT-PCR kit. A multiplex PCR was then performed as the second round. One entry per CDR3 protein results from TCRdb running MiXCR on the multiplex PCR reads. The data show almost 750,000 distinct CDR3 sequences, around 40% seen once. About this clonotype itself: Its antigen is not known.

Clinicians diagnosed using symptoms, serum thyroxine, TRAb, thyroid ultrasound and orbital computed tomography. The CDR3 length is 14 residues. Germline CDR1 is KGHDR and CDR2 is SFDVKD. V was trimmed by 7 bases and J by 5 bases, leaving 14 bases between them. Study-level points and caveats: Its predictions of ophthalmopathy progression gave the model over 65% sensitivity and about 78% specificity. Discrimination between ophthalmopathy and stable hyperthyroidism by a 13-signature model showed about 85% sensitivity and more than 65% specificity.

The sequence was obtained from an adult man with Graves' ophthalmopathy. Sequencing was carried out using peripheral blood. The chain links TRBV24-1 to TRBJ1-5; tentative D call: TRBD1 (5 bases). CDR3 loop: CATSSPGRDQPQHF. The CDR3 nucleotides read TGTGCCACCAGCTCACCAGGCAGGGATCAGCCCCAGCATTTT.